This T cell receptor beta chain was observed in a study of T cell responses to AZD1222 COVID-19 vaccine. Data came from immunoSEQ multiplex PCR; TCRdb stores just in-frame clones and leaves some out. This table has about 84,000 clones, over 75% appearing once. The CDR3 covers 18 residues. Germline values: CDR1 LNHDA, CDR2 SQIVND (reference sequence). V dropped 7 bases and J dropped 0 bases, with 22 bases sitting between them. The gene calls are TRBV19 and TRBJ2-4; the D gene is possibly TRBD1 (5 bases). This TCR came from an adult who received the AZD1222 COVID-19 vaccine. This specimen was peripheral blood, taken 28 days after the second AZD1222 dose. CDR3 sequence (DNA): TGTGCCAGTAAGGGGTCGGACATAAGTTCTTTAGCCAAAAACATTCAGTACTTC. Protein sequence: CASKGSDISSLAKNIQYF.